This T cell receptor beta chain was identified during a study of cytomegalovirus exposure and HLA in healthy donors. 13 Jbeta primers and 60 Vbeta primers were used for the PCR. Sequencing used immunoSEQ multiplex PCR; TCRdb keeps in-frame clones, though not all of them. Of some 160,000 clones in the sample, around 77% were seen once. The sample was PBMCs. The sequence came from a man aged 50 to 59 in good health and CMV-seropositive.

The CDR3 nucleotides are TGCAGCGTTCAGACTAGCGGACATTCCTACAATGAGCAGTTCTTC. As protein: CSVQTSGHSYNEQFF. This sequence joins TRBV29-1 and TRBJ2-1; the match to TRBD2 covers 9 bases. With 5 bases clipped from V and 1 base from J, the junction kept 6 bases outside the gene matches. Germline loops: CDR1 SQVTM, CDR2 ANQGSEA. This CDR3 is built from 15 residues.